This T cell receptor beta chain comes out of a study of identical twins. Regarding the study as a whole: Zero-insertion analyses could be partly confounded by invariant MAIT and iNKT cells. Whereas memory repertoires showed no such difference, abundant cord blood beta clonotypes carried fewer insertions. Conclusions leaned on cross-sectional statistical analysis and did not track the same donors over time.

V shed 1 base and J shed 2 bases, with 3 bases lying between them. This CDR3 contains 14 residues. Germline lookup yields CDR1 MNHNS and CDR2 SASEGT. The table lists this clonotype with a few counts. Its cognate antigen is unknown. After template switching added a universal primer site, the resulting cDNA carried unique molecular identifiers. Each CDR3 protein is one row after TCRdb ran MiXCR on the 5' RACE reads. The sample has more than 350,000 distinct CDR3 sequences; roughly 9% are singletons. V is TRBV6-1 and J is TRBJ2-6; D is uncertain. This receptor was taken from a woman between 45 and 60 years old in good health. The specimen sequenced was naive T cells sorted from blood. The CDR3 coding sequence is TGTGCCAGCAGTGAAGAGACTGGGGCCAACGTCCTGACTTTC. This codes for CASSEETGANVLTF.